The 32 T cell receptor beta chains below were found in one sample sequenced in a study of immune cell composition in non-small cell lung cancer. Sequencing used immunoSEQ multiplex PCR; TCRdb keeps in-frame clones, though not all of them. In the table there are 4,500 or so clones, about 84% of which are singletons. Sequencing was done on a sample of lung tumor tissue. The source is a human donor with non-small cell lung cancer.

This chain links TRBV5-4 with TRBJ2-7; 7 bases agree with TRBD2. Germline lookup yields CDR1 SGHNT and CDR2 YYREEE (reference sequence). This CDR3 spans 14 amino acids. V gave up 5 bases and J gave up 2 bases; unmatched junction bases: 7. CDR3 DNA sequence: TGTGCCAGCAGGCTGGCGGGGGACCCCTACGAGCAGTACTTC. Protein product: CASRLAGDPYEQYF.

The CDR3, as DNA: TGTGCCAGCATTAGACTAGCGGGGGATACCCAGTACTTC. Residues: CASIRLAGDTQYF. The rearrangement uses TRBV2 and TRBJ2-5, with 12 bases identical to TRBD2. The CDR3 covers 13 residues. The trim removed 7 bases at V and 8 bases at J, leaving 5 bases unmatched. In germline, CDR1 is SNHLY, CDR2 FYNNEI.

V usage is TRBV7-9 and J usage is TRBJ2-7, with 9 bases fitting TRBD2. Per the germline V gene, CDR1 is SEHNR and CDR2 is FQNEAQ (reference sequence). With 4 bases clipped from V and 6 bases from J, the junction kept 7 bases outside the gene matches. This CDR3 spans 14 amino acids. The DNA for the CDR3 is TGTGCCAGCAGCTCCTTAGCGGGGGTAGTCGAGCAGTACTTC. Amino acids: CASSSLAGVVEQYF.

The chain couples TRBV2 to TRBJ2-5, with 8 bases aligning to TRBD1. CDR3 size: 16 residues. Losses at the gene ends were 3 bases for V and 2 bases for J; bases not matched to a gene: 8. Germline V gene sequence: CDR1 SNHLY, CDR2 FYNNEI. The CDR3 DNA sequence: TGTGCCAGCAGTGACAGGGGGCGAGGGTGGCAAGAGACCCAGTACTTC. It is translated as CASSDRGRGWQETQYF.

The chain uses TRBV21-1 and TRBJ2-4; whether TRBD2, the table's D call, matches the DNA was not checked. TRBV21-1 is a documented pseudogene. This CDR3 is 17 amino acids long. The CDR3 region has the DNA TGTGCCAGCAGCTCCCTGGGGTCTAGCGGGAGGGCAGGCATTCAGTACTTC. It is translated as CASSSLGSSGRAGIQYF.

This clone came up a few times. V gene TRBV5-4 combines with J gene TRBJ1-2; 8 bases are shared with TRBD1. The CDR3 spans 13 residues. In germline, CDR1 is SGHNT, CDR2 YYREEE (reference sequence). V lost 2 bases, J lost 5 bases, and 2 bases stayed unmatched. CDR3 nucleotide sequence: TGTGCCAGCAGCTTCGGGACAGGATATGGCTACACCTTC. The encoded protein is CASSFGTGYGYTF. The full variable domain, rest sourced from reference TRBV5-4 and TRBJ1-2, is ETGVTQSPTHLIKTRGQQVTLRCSSQSGHNTVSWYQQALGQGPQFIFQYYREEENGRGNFPPRFSGLQFPNYSSELNVNALELDDSALYLCASSFGTGYGYTFGSGTRLTVV.

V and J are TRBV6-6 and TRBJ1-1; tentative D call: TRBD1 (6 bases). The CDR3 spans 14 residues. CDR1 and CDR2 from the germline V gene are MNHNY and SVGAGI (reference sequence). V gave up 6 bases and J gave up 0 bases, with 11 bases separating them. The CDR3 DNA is TGTGCCAGCAGCCCTACAGGGATGAACACTGAAGCTTTCTTT. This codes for CASSPTGMNTEAFF.

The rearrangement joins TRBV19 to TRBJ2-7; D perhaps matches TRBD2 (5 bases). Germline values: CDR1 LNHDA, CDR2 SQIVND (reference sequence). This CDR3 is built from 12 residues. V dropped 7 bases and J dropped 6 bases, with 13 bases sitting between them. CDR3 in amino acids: CASNLEGREQYF. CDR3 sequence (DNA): TGTGCCAGTAATCTCGAGGGTCGCGAGCAGTACTTC.

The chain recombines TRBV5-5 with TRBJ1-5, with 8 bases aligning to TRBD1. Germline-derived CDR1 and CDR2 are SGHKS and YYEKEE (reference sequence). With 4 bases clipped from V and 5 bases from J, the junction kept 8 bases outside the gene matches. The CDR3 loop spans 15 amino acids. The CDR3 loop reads CASSPRTGLDQPQHF. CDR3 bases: TGTGCCAGCAGCCCAAGGACAGGGCTGGATCAGCCCCAGCATTTT.

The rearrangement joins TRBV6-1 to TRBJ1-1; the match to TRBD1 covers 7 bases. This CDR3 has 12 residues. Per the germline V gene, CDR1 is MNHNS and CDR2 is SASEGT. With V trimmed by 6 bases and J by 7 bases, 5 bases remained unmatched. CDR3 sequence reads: CASSVDRVEAFF. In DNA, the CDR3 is TGTGCCAGCAGCGTTGACAGGGTTGAAGCTTTCTTT.

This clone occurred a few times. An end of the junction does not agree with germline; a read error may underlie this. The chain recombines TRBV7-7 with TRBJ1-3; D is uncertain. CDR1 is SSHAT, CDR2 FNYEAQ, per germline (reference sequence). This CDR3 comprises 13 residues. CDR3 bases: TGTGCTAGCAGCCAAGACAATGGAAACACCATATATTTT. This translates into CASSQDNGNTIYF.

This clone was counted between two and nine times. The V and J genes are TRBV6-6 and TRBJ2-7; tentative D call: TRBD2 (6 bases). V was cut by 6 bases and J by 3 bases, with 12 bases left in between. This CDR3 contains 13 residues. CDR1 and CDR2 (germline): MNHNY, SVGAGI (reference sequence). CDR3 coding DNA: TGTGCCAGCAGCGGCGGGGCCTACTACGAGCAGTACTTC. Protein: CASSGGAYYEQYF.

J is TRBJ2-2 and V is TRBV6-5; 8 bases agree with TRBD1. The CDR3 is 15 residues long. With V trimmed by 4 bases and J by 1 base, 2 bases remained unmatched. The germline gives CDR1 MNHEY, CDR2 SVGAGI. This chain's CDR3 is CASSSGTGNTGELFF. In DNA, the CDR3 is TGTGCCAGCAGTTCCGGGACAGGGAACACCGGGGAGCTGTTTTTT.

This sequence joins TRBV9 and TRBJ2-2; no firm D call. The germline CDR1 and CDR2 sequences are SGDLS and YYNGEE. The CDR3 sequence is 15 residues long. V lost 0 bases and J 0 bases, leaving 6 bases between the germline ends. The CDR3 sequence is CASSVGVSNTGELFF. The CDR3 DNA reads TGTGCCAGCAGCGTAGGCGTATCGAACACCGGGGAGCTGTTTTTT.

This CDR3 reads CASSPGPGQGVYTQYF. Here the CDR3 DNA reads TGTGCCAGCAGCCCCGGACCGGGACAGGGTGTATATACGCAGTATTTT. The genes are TRBV5-8 and TRBJ2-3; 9 bases are a match to TRBD1. The CDR3 loop spans 16 amino acids. The germline gives CDR1 SGHTS, CDR2 YDEGEE. With V trimmed by 4 bases and J by 7 bases, 13 bases remained unmatched.

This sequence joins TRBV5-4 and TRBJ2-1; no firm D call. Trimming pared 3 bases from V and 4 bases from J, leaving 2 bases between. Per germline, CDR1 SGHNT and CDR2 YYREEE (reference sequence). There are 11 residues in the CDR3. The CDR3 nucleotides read TGTGCCAGCAGCTCGTACAATGAGCAGTTCTTC. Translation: CASSSYNEQFF.

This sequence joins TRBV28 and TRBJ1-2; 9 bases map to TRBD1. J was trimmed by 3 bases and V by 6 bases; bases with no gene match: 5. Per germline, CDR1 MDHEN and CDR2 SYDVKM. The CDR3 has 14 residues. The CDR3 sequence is CASRKQGAHYGYTF. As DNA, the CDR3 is TGTGCCAGCAGAAAACAGGGGGCACACTATGGCTACACCTTC.

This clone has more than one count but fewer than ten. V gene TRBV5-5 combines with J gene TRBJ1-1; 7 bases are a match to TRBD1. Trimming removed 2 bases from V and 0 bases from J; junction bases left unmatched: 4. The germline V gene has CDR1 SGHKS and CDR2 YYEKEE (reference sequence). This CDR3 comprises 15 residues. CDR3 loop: CASSLEGQLNTEAFF. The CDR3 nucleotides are TGTGCCAGCAGCTTAGAGGGACAGCTGAACACTGAAGCTTTCTTT.

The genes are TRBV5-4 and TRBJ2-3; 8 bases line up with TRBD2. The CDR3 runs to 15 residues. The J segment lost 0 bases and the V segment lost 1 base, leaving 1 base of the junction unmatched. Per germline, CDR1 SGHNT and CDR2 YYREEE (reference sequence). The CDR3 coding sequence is TGTGCCAGCAGCTTGACGGGGGGGAGCACAGATACGCAGTATTTT. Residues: CASSLTGGSTDTQYF.

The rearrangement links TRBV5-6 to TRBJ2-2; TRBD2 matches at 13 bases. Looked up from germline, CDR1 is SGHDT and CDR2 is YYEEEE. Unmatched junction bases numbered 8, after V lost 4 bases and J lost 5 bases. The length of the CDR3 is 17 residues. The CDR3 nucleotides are TGTGCCAGCAGCACGGGACTAGCGGGGAGAGGTACCGGGGAGCTGTTTTTT. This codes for CASSTGLAGRGTGELFF.

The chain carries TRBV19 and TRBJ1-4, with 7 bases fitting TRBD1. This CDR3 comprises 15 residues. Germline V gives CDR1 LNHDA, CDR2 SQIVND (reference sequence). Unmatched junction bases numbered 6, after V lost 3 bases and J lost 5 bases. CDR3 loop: CASSIPTGRNEKLFF. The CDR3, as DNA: TGTGCCAGTAGTATCCCGACAGGGCGAAATGAAAAACTGTTTTTT.

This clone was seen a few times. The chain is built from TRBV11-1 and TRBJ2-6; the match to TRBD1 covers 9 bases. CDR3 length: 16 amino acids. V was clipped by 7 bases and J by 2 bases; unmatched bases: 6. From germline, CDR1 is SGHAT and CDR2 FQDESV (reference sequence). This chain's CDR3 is CASIGRQGAGANVLTF. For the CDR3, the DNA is TGTGCCAGCATCGGTAGACAGGGGGCTGGGGCCAACGTCCTGACTTTC. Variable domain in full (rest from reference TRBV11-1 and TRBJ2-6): EAEVAQSPRYKITEKSQAVAFWCDPISGHATLYWYRQILGQGPELLVQFQDESVVDDSQLPKDRFSAERLKGVDSTLKIQPAELGDSAMYLCASIGRQGAGANVLTFGAGSRLTVL.

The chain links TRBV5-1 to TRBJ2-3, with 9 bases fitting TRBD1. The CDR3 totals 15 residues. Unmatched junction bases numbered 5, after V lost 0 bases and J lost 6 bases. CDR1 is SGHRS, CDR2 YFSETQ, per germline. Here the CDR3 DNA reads TGCGCCAGCAGCTTGGTTTGGACAGGGGTGGATACGCAGTATTTT. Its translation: CASSLVWTGVDTQYF. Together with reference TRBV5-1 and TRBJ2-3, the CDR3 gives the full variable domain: KAGVTQTPRYLIKTRGQQVTLSCSPISGHRSVSWYQQTPGQGLQFLFEYFSETQRNKGNFPGRFSGRQFSNSRSEMNVSTLELGDSALYLCASSLVWTGVDTQYFGPGTRLTVL.

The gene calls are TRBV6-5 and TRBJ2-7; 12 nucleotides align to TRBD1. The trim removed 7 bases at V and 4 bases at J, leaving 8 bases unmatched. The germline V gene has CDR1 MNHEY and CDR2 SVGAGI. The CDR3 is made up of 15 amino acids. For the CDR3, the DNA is TGTGCCAGCAAGATGGGGACAGGGGGCGGTTACGAGCAGTACTTC. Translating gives CASKMGTGGGYEQYF.

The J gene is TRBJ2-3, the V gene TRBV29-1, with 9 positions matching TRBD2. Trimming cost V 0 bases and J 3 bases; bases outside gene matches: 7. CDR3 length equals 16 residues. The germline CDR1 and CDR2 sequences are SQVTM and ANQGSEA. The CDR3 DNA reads TGCAGCGTTGAAGATCTAGGTAGCGGGAGAACAGATACGCAGTATTTT. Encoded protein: CSVEDLGSGRTDTQYF.

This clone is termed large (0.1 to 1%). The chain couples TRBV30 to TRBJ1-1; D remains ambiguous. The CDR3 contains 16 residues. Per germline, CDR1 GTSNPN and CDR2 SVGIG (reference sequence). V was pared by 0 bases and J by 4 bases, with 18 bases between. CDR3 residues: CAWSVFGQPRGTEAFF. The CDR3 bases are TGTGCCTGGAGTGTATTTGGGCAGCCCCGGGGCACTGAAGCTTTCTTT.

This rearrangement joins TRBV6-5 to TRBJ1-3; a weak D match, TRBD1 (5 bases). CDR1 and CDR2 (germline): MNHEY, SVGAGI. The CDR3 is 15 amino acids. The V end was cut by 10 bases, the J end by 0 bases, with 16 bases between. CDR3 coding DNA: TGTGCCACTCGGTATGGGGGGAGCTCTGGAAACACCATATATTTT. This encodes CATRYGGSSGNTIYF.

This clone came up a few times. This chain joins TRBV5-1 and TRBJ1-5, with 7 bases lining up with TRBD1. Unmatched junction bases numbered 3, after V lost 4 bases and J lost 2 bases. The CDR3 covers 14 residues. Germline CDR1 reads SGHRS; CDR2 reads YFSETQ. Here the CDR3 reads CASSEGGGNQPQHF. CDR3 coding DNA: TGCGCCAGCAGCGAAGGGGGCGGCAATCAGCCCCAGCATTTT.

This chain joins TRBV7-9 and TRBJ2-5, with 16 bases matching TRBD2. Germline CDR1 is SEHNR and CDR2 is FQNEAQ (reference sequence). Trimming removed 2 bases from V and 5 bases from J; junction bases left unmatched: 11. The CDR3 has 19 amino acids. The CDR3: CASSLSGGGTSGGAETQYF. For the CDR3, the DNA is TGTGCCAGCAGCTTATCTGGCGGTGGGACTAGCGGGGGGGCTGAGACCCAGTACTTC.

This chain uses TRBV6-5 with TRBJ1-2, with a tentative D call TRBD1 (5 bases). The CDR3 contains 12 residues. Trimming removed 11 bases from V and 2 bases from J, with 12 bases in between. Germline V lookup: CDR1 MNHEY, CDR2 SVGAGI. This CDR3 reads CAVRASNYGYTF. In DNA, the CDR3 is TGTGCCGTCAGGGCCTCAAACTATGGCTACACCTTC.

DNA for the CDR3: TGTGCCAGCAGCCCCCGGACAGGGGAAGAGACCCAGTACTTC. Protein: CASSPRTGEETQYF. V usage is TRBV6-5 and J usage is TRBJ2-5, with TRBD1 matching 9 bases. J lost 3 bases, V lost 6 bases, and 5 bases had no gene match. CDR3 length equals 14 residues. Germline CDR1 reads MNHEY; CDR2 reads SVGAGI.

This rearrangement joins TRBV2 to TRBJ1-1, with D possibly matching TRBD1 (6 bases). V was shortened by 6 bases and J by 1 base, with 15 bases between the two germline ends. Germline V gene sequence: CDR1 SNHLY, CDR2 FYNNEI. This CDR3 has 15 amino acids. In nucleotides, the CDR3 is TGTGCCAGCAGACAGGCGGACAGTGGGAACACTGAAGCTTTCTTT. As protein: CASRQADSGNTEAFF.